Shown below are 6 T cell receptor beta chains from a single sample sequenced in a study of T-cell memory formation after mild COVID-19. TCRdb itself ran the 5' RACE reads through MiXCR, one entry per CDR3 protein. The sample records 120,000 to 150,000 distinct CDR3 sequences, around 15% being singletons. Sequencing input: PBMCs or a T cell subset sorted from them (not recorded which). The receptors were gathered from an adult woman who had mild COVID-19 (a few samples of this study predate the infection). Cell type and time point are not known.

This clonotype occurred a few times. The genes are TRBV4-1 and TRBJ2-7; 7 bases are shared with TRBD2. Germline CDR1 reads MGHRA; CDR2 reads YSYEKL. With V trimmed by 4 bases and J by 0 bases, 9 bases remained unmatched. The CDR3 is 16 amino acids. The CDR3 protein is CASSPSREFSSYEQYF. DNA of the CDR3: TGCGCCAGCAGCCCGTCGCGGGAGTTCAGCTCCTACGAGCAGTACTTC.

The chain recombines TRBV5-1 with TRBJ2-1, with 8 nucleotides matching TRBD2. The junction had 14 bases not matched to a gene; V was cut back by 4 bases and J by 8 bases. Germline-derived CDR1 and CDR2 are SGHRS and YFSETQ. The CDR3 is made up of 16 amino acids. The CDR3, as DNA: TGCGCCAGCAGCCGCGGATACAAGCGGGAGCATGATGAGCAGTTCTTC. This codes for CASSRGYKREHDEQFF.

This clonotype was detected only a few times. V and J are TRBV7-2 and TRBJ2-1, with D perhaps given as TRBD1 or TRBD2 (5 bases each). Trimming removed 1 base at V and 10 bases at J, with 8 bases between. The CDR3 is made up of 12 amino acids. Germline V CDR1 and CDR2: SGHTA, FQGNSA. The CDR3 here is CASSLGGREQFF. The CDR3 DNA follows: TGTGCCAGCAGCTTAGGGGGACGGGAGCAGTTCTTC.

The rearrangement uses TRBV29-1 and TRBJ1-1; 11 bases are a match to TRBD1. The ends lost 5 bases at V and 5 bases at J; junction bases unmatched: 4. The CDR3 loop spans 13 amino acids. Germline lookup yields CDR1 SQVTM and CDR2 ANQGSEA. CDR3 coding DNA: TGCAGCGTTAGGACAGGGGGCAGAACTGAAGCTTTCTTT. Translated: CSVRTGGRTEAFF.

This clonotype was seen a few times. An end of the junction differs from the germline gene, which may be a read error. This chain joins TRBV6-2 or TRBV6-3 and TRBJ2-7; D is perhaps TRBD1 (5 bases). Germline lookup yields CDR1 MNHEY and CDR2 SVGEGT. This CDR3 has 12 amino acids. CDR3 residues: CATSGHAYEQYF. The CDR3 bases are TGTGCCACCAGTGGACACGCCTACGAGCAGTACTTC.

The rearrangement uses TRBV6-6 and TRBJ2-1; maybe TRBD1 (5 bases). The CDR3 loop spans 13 amino acids. The V end was cut by 6 bases, the J end by 5 bases, with 11 bases between. Germline V gene lookup returns CDR1 MNHNY and CDR2 SVGAGI (reference sequence). The CDR3 loop is CASSLQGNNEQFF. The CDR3 DNA is TGTGCCAGCAGCCTTCAGGGTAACAATGAGCAGTTCTTC.